This T cell receptor beta chain was sequenced in a study of T cells in localized non-small cell lung cancer (dated by TCRdb to about 2020). At the level of the whole study: The study analyzed T cell repertoires of 200 to 300 early-stage NSCLC patients, comparing tumors and uninvolved tumor-adjacent lungs. The cohort consisted of approximately 240 treatment-naive NSCLC patients whose localized lung tumors had been resected. A mean age of around 66 years was recorded for the NSCLC patients, of whom under 150 were male and about 100 were female.

TCR beta CDR3 regions were sequenced from DNA using the immunoSEQ Assay. The original pipeline was this. To compute T cell density, TCR beta template counts were normalized to usable DNA, which was estimated by amplifying housekeeping genes. Richness was estimated using the preseqR package, with extrapolation to 400,000 templates for PBMC samples and to 120,000 templates for tissue samples. Clonality was defined as one minus Pielou's evenness. Differential abundance testing on productive amino-acid clonotypes, with a minimum total count of 5 and an alpha of 0.1, was used to identify tissue-enriched TCRs. The Jaccard Index and the Morisita Overlap Index were used to measure how much the repertoires overlapped between compartments. GLIPH grouped TCR beta CDR3s together with public tetramer-defined viral CDR3s, and a viral motif had to include at least three viral sequences and also show V-gene enrichment. TCRdb stores this immuneACCESS table with in-frame sequences only. Part of the clones is absent; in the studies checked, under half of the shortfall reflects unresolved V genes, and no reason is known for the rest. Clone size and V and J calls were adopted from that table, with D and trimming inferred from the DNA. This sample holds 20,000 to 30,000 clones; 80% to 95% were observed only once. The top ten hold 4.2% of the sample.

Taken from cysteine to phenylalanine, the CDR3 has 19 residues. Only CDR3 DNA remains: 57 bases, in frame from the first base. V lost 0 bases and J lost 1 base, and the count of bases not matched to a germline gene is 9. Per the germline V gene, SGHVS is the CDR1 and FQNEAQ is the CDR2. At diagnosis, peripheral blood, uninvolved tumor-adjacent lung and tumor were collected and stored as a combination of fresh-frozen and FFPE material. For TCR repertoire profiling, blood samples were analyzed in the form of peripheral blood mononuclear cells. In the case of this clone: No cognate antigen has been identified for it. Base qualities were left out, and no much larger clone turns up one base away.

On the study overall, not on this receptor specifically: Because the study design was exploratory, TCR variables were selected using unadjusted p-values without false-discovery rate correction. Multi-region tumor sequencing was not performed, so intratumor heterogeneity could not be excluded. Uninvolved tumor-adjacent lung showed the highest T cell clonality, higher than tumor, which suggests more focused antigenic responses in the uninvolved tumor-adjacent lung. Of the top 100 tumor clones, a median of roughly 53 were detected in paired uninvolved adjacent lung; 28 were also among that lung's top 100. Longer overall survival was associated with higher blood T cell density, whereas shorter survival was associated with higher adjacent-lung clonality.

This receptor chain uses TRBV7-8 and TRBJ2-4; 10 of the junction bases match TRBD2. Sequenced material: peripheral blood, taken before any cancer treatment. The TCR originated in an older female donor with stage II squamous cell lung carcinoma. In nucleotide form, the sequence is TGTGCCAGCAGCTTAGCGCGGCTAGCGGGAGATTGGGCCAAAAACATTCAGTACTTC. Its translation is CASSLARLAGDWAKNIQYF.